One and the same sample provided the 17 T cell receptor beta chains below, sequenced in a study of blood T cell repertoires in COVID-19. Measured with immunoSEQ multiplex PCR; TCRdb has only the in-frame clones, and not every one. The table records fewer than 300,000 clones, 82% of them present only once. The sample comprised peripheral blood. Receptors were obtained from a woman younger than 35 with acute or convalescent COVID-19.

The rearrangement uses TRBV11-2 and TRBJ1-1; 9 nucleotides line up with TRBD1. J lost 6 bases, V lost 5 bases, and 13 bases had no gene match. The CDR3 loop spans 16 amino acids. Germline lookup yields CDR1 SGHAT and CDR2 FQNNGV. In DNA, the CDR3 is TGTGCCAGCAGCCGGGACAGGGTCTTAACTAGCCCTGAAGCTTTCTTT. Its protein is CASSRDRVLTSPEAFF.

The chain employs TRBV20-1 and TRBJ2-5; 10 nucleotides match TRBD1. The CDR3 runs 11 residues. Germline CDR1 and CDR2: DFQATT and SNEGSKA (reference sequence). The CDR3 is CSQGQGETQYF. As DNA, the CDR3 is TGCAGCCAGGGACAGGGGGAGACCCAGTACTTC.

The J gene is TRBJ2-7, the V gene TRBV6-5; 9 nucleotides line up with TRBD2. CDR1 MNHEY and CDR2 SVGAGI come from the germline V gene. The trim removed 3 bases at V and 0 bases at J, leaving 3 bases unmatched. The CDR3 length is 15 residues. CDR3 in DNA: TGTGCCAGCAGTTATACGGGACTAGCCTCCTACGAGCAGTACTTC. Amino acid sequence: CASSYTGLASYEQYF.

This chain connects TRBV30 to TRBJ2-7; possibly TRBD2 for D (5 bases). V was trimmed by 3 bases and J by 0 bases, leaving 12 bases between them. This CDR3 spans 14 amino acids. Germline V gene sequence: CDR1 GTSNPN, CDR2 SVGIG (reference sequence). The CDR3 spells CAWRRGLGSYEQYF. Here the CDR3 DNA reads TGTGCCTGGAGACGGGGATTGGGCTCCTACGAGCAGTACTTC.

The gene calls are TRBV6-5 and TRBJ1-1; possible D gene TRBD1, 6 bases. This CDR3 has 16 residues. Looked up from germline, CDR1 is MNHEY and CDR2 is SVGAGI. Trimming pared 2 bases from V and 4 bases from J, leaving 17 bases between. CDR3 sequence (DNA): TGTGCCAGCAGTTACCAAAGACAGGTCCGGGGCACTGAAGCTTTCTTT. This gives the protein CASSYQRQVRGTEAFF.

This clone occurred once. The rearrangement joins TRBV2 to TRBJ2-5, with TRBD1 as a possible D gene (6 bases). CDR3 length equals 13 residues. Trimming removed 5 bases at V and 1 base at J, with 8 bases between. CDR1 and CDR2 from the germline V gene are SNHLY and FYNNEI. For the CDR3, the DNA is TGTGCCAGCAGTCGGACAGTCCAAGAGACCCAGTACTTC. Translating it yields CASSRTVQETQYF.

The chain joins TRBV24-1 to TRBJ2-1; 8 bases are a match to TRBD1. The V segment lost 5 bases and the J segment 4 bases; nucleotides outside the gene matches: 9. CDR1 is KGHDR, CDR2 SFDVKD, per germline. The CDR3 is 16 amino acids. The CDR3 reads CATSATTGAHYNEQFF. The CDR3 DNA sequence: TGTGCCACCAGTGCCACGACAGGGGCCCATTACAATGAGCAGTTCTTC.

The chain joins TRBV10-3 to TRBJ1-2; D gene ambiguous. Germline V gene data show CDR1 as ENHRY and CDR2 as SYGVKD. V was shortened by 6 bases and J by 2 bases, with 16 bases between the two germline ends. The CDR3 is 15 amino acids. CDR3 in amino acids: CAIREGTAGNYGYTF. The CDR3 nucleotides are TGTGCCATCAGGGAGGGCACGGCGGGGAACTATGGCTACACCTTC.

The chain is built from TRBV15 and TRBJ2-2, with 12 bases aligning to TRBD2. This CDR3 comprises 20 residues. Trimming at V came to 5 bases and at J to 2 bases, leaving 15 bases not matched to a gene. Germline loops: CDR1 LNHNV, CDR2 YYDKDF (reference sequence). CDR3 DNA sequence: TGTGCCACCAGCCACCCGAAAACGACTAGCGGGAGTTTAAACACCGGGGAGCTGTTTTTT. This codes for CATSHPKTTSGSLNTGELFF.

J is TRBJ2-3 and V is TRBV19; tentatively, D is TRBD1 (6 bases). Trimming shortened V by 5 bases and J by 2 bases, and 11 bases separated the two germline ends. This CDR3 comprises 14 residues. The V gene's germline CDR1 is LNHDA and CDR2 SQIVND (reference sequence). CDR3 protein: CASSWQGNTDTQYF. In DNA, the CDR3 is TGTGCCAGTAGTTGGCAGGGGAACACAGATACGCAGTATTTT.

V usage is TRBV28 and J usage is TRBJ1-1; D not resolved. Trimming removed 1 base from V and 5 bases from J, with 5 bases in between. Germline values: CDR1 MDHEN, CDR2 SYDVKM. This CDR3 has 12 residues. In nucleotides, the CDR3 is TGTGCCAGCAGTTTATCGCAGACTGAAGCTTTCTTT. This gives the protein CASSLSQTEAFF. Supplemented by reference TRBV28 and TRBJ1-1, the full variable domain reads DVKVTQSSRYLVKRTGEKVFLECVQDMDHENMFWYRQDPGLGLRLIYFSYDVKMKEKGDIPEGYSVSREKKERFSLILESASTNQTSMYLCASSLSQTEAFFGQGTRLTVV.

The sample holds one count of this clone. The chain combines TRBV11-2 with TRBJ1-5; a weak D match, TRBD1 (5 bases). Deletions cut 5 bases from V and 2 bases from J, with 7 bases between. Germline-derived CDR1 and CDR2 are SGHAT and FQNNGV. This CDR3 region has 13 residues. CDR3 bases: TGTGCCAGCAGCGGGACTGGCAATCAGCCCCAGCATTTT. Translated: CASSGTGNQPQHF.

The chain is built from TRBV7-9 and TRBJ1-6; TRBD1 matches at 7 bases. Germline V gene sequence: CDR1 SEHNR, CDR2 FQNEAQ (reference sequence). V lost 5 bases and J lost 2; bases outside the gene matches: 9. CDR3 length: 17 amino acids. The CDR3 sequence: CASSETGPGTYNSPLHF. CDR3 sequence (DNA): TGTGCCAGCAGCGAGACAGGGCCGGGAACCTATAATTCACCCCTCCACTTT.

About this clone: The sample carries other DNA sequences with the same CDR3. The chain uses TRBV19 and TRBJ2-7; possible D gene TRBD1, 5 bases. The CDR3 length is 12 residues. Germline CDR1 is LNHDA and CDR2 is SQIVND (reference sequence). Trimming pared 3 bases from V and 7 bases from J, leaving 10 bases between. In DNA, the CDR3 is TGTGCCAGTAGTATTAGGGGTTATGAGCAGTACTTC. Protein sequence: CASSIRGYEQYF.

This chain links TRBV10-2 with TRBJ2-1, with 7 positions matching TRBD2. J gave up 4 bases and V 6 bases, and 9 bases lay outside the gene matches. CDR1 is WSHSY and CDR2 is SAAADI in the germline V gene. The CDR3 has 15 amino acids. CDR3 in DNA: TGCGCCAGCAGGAGGCGGGAGTCGGGGTACAATGAGCAGTTCTTC. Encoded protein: CASRRRESGYNEQFF.

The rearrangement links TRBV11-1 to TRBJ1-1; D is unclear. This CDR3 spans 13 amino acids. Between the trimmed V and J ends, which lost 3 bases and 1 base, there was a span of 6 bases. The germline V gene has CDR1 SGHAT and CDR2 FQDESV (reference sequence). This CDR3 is CASSFVRNTEAFF. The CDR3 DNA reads TGTGCCAGCAGCTTTGTGCGGAACACTGAAGCTTTCTTT.

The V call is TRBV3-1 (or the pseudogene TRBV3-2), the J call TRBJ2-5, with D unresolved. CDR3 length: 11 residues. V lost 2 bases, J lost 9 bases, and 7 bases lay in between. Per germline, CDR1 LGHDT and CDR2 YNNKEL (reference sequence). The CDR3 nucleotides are TGTGCCAGCAGCCAATCCCTAGCCCAGTACTTC. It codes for CASSQSLAQYF.